This TCR beta chain was identified in a study of technical replicates of blood from a few donors. The V gene's germline CDR1 is SGHRS and CDR2 YFSETQ. The CDR3 loop spans 15 amino acids. Trimming stripped 4 bases from V and 6 bases from J, with 16 bases between. This table comes from immunoSEQ multiplex PCR, and its TCRdb copy is limited to in-frame clones, with some not included. The sample shows about 75,000 clones, about 97% of them seen only once. The chain carries TRBV5-1 and TRBJ2-2, with D possibly being TRBD1 (6 bases). Sequencing input: T cells isolated from PBMCs. The receptor comes from a human donor in good health. The CDR3 sequence: CASSPFDRFSGELFF. In DNA form, the CDR3 reads TGCGCCAGCAGCCCATTTGACAGGTTCTCCGGGGAGCTGTTTTTT. Combining the CDR3 with reference TRBV5-1 and TRBJ2-2 gives the whole variable domain KAGVTQTPRYLIKTRGQQVTLSCSPISGHRSVSWYQQTPGQGLQFLFEYFSETQRNKGNFPGRFSGRQFSNSRSEMNVSTLELGDSALYLCASSPFDRFSGELFFGEGSRLTVL.